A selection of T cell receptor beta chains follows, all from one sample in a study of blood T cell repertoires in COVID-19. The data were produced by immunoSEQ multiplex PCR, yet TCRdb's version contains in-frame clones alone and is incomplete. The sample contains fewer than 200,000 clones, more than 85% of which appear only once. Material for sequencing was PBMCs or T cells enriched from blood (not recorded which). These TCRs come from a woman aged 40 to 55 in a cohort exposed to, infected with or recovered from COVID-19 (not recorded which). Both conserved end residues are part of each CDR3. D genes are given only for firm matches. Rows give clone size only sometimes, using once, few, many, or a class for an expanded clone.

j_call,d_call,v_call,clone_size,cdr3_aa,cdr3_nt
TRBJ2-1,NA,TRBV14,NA,CASSHPLYNEQFF,TGTGCCAGCAGCCATCCCCTATACAATGAGCAGTTCTTC
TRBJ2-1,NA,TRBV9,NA,CASSISSVHEQFF,TGTGCCAGCAGCATCTCTAGTGTACATGAGCAGTTCTTC
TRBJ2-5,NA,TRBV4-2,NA,CASSQVGSAGDQETQYF,TGTGCCAGCAGCCAAGTCGGGTCCGCAGGGGACCAAGAGACCCAGTACTTC
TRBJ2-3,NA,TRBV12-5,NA,CASGLLGEVGDTQYF,TGTGCTAGTGGTTTGCTGGGTGAGGTGGGAGATACGCAGTATTTT
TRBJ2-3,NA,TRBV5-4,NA,CASEGLRSDTQYF,TGTGCCAGCGAAGGACTGCGTAGTGATACGCAGTATTTT
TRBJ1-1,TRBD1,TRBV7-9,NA,CASSFGTGSTEAFF,TGTGCCAGCAGCTTCGGGACAGGGTCAACTGAAGCTTTCTTT
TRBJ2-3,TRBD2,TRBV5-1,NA,CASSAPGLAASTDTQYF,TGCGCCAGCAGCGCTCCGGGACTAGCAGCCAGCACAGATACGCAGTATTTT
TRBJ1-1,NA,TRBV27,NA,CASSVPGSEAFF,TGTGCCAGCAGTGTACCAGGGTCTGAAGCTTTCTTT
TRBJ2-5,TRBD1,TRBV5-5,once,CASSPGQGGYQETQYF,TGTGCCAGCAGCCCAGGACAGGGGGGGTACCAAGAGACCCAGTACTTC
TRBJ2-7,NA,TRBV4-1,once,CASSQEYREYEQYF,TGCGCCAGCAGCCAAGAATACCGGGAGTACGAGCAGTACTTC
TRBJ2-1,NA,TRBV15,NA,CATSRDSLTRLFF,TGTGCCACCAGCAGAGATTCGCTCACTAGACTGTTCTTC
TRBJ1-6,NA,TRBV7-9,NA,CASTLNSYNSPLHF,TGTGCCAGCACCCTAAACTCCTATAATTCACCCCTCCACTTT
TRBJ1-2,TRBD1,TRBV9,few,CASSGTGDYGYTF,TGTGCCAGCAGCGGGACAGGGGACTATGGCTACACCTTC
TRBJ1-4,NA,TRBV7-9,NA,CASSSPRGQGGEKLFF,TGTGCCAGCAGCTCACCACGTGGGCAGGGCGGCGAAAAACTGTTTTTT
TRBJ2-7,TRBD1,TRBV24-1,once,CATSGDSPYEQYF,TGTGCCACCAGTGGGGACAGCCCCTACGAGCAGTACTTC
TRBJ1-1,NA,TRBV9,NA,CASRDMNTEAFF,TGTGCCAGCAGAGACATGAACACTGAAGCTTTCTTT